This is a list of T cell receptor beta chains from one sample in a study of regulatory T cells in long-lasting Graves disease. TCRdb used MiXCR to reprocess the multiplex PCR reads, holding one entry per CDR3 protein. The data contain about 330,000 distinct CDR3 sequences, around 15% of them singletons. This same sample was also part of a study on T cells in Graves' hyperthyroidism and ophthalmopathy.

The sample was peripheral blood mononuclear cells (PBMCs), taken at new diagnosis, from a patient treated with antithyroid drugs. The receptors were gathered from a woman under 30 with Graves disease. CDR3s include the opening cysteine and the closing phenylalanine or tryptophan. The D gene is left open where the match is weak. The listing skips clone size in some rows; elsewhere it reads once, few, many or a size class.

clone_size,d_call,v_call,j_call,cdr3_nt,cdr3_aa
-,-,TRBV15,TRBJ1-1,TGTGCCACCAGCAGAGTAGCCGAGGGCACTGAAGCTTTCTTT,CATSRVAEGTEAFF
-,-,TRBV7-3,TRBJ2-1,TGTGCCAGCAGCTCTCCTAGCGACTCCTACAATGAGCAGTTCTTC,CASSSPSDSYNEQFF
-,-,TRBV9,TRBJ2-1,TGTGCCAGCAGCGCCGGGGCGGAGCAGTTCTTC,CASSAGAEQFF
many,TRBD2,TRBV6-1,TRBJ2-3,TGTGCCAGCAGTCGGACTAGCGGGAGCGTCCCAGATACGCAGTATTTT,CASSRTSGSVPDTQYF
-,-,TRBV6-1,TRBJ1-5,TGTGCCAGCAGTGAAGCGGGGGCGCAGCCCCAGCATTTT,CASSEAGAQPQHF
few,-,TRBV6-1,TRBJ2-2,TGTGCCAGCAGTCGATTAAAATCCGGGGAGCTGTTTTTT,CASSRLKSGELFF
many,TRBD2,TRBV29-1,TRBJ2-1,TGCAGCGCGCTACATAGCGGGAAAGGGGGTGAGCAGTTCTTC,CSALHSGKGGEQFF
many,TRBD1,TRBV11-2,TRBJ1-2,TGTGCCAGCAGCCCCATAGGTGGGACAGGGATCGGAGGCTACACCTTC,CASSPIGGTGIGGYTF
-,-,TRBV15,TRBJ1-5,TGTGCCACCAGCAGAGATTTTAAGGGCAGTGGGAATCAGCCCCAGCATTTT,CATSRDFKGSGNQPQHF
many,-,TRBV6-2/TRBV6-3,TRBJ1-2,TGTGCCAGCAGTCCATCGGGCAGAAGCTATGGCTACACCTTC,CASSPSGRSYGYTF
-,TRBD1,TRBV5-6,TRBJ1-1,TGTGCCAGCAGCTGGGGGACAGGGGCCATCGCTGAAGCTTTCTTT,CASSWGTGAIAEAFF
few,-,TRBV19,TRBJ2-3,TGTGCCAGTAGTATGAGCCCCCCACCGACAGATACGCAGTATTTT,CASSMSPPPTDTQYF
many,-,TRBV5-5,TRBJ2-2,TGTGCCAGCAGCTTGGTTTTGGGATCCGGGGGGGAGCTGTTTTTT,CASSLVLGSGGELFF
many,-,TRBV3-1,TRBJ1-6,TGTGCCAGCAGCCAAGCGGATACTTCACCCCTCCACTTT,CASSQADTSPLHF
many,-,TRBV4-1,TRBJ1-1,TGCGCCAGCAGCCAAGAGCGGGCCAGCCGATACACTGAAGCTTTCTTT,CASSQERASRYTEAFF
-,-,TRBV7-9,TRBJ2-5,TGTGCCAGCAGCTTAGGATCCCGGCGCATGCAAGAGACCCAGTACTTC,CASSLGSRRMQETQYF
many,-,TRBV6-2/TRBV6-3,TRBJ2-1,TGTGCCAGCAGTTATCCCCCCCTCTTC,CASSYPPLF
-,TRBD1,TRBV19,TRBJ2-5,TGTGCCAGTAGACCGGGGGGACAGGGCTTCCGAGAGACCCAGTACTTC,CASRPGGQGFRETQYF
many,TRBD1,TRBV2,TRBJ1-1,TGTGCCAGCAGGGGGACAGGGGGTCTCCAAGACAAGACTGAAGCTTTCTTT,CASRGTGGLQDKTEAFF
few,-,TRBV25-1,TRBJ2-3,TGTGCCACCAACACGCGAACAGGGTCAGGAGATACGCAGTATTTT,CATNTRTGSGDTQYF
-,TRBD1,TRBV28,TRBJ2-4,TGTGCCAGCAGTCCTACACAGGGGCTAGCCAAAAACATTCAGTACTTC,CASSPTQGLAKNIQYF
-,TRBD1,TRBV5-1,TRBJ2-6,TGCGCCAGCCGACAGGGACCCTTTGGGGCCAACGTCCTGACTTTC,CASRQGPFGANVLTF
many,TRBD1,TRBV30,TRBJ2-7,TGTGCCTGGGAGGTTTGGGAGCAGGGGGCCTACGAGCAGTACTTC,CAWEVWEQGAYEQYF
many,TRBD2,TRBV9,TRBJ2-3,TGTGCCAGCAGCGTTAGCGGGGGGGCCGCAGATACGCAGTATTTT,CASSVSGGAADTQYF
many,TRBD1,TRBV6-5,TRBJ1-2,TGTGCCAGCAGTTACGCACAGGGGACCTATGGCTACACCTTC,CASSYAQGTYGYTF
-,-,TRBV7-9,TRBJ2-2,TGTGCCAGCAGCTTAGGCGTAGCCCCCACCCGGGAGCTGTTTTTT,CASSLGVAPTRELFF
many,TRBD1,TRBV20-1,TRBJ2-5,TGCAGTGCTAGGGGGGACAGGGCGCGCTTGGAGACCCAGTACTTC,CSARGDRARLETQYF
-,-,TRBV10-3,TRBJ1-6,TGTGCCATCAGTGAGTCGACACGGAATAATTCACCCCTCCACTTT,CAISESTRNNSPLHF